This TCR beta chain was recorded in a study of blood T cell repertoires in COVID-19. Germline loops: CDR1 MDHEN, CDR2 SYDVKM. The CDR3 totals 12 residues. V gave up 2 bases and J gave up 7 bases, with 8 bases separating them. Only one count was recorded for this clone. Using immunoSEQ multiplex PCR, the repertoire was profiled, and TCRdb retains in-frame clones only, with some absent. The data contain 150,000 to 200,000 clones, approximately 86% of them singletons. The origin of this receptor is a middle-aged man with active or convalescent COVID-19. The sequenced sample was peripheral blood. This chain joins TRBV28 and TRBJ1-2; D call uncertain. This chain's CDR3 is CASSLGRGGYTF. The CDR3 bases are TGTGCCAGCAGTTTAGGGCGGGGTGGCTACACCTTC.